The text below deals with one T cell receptor (beta chain). The data are from a study of control samples from healthy donors and cancer patients. Method: immunoSEQ multiplex PCR; TCRdb's copy keeps in-frame clones and lacks some. The data show 130,000 to 150,000 clones, 80% to 95% seen once. Sequencing was done on a sample of blood. The clonotype comes from a man between 18 and 29 years old in good health.

CDR3 nucleotide sequence: TGTGCCAGCAGGGGACTAGCGGTGGACTACGAGCAGTACTTC. The encoded protein is CASRGLAVDYEQYF. The chain links TRBV27 to TRBJ2-7; TRBD2 matches at 11 bases. V dropped 6 bases and J dropped 3; count of bases not matched to a gene: 4. The germline CDR1 and CDR2 sequences are MNHEY and SMNVEV (reference sequence). This CDR3 is built from 14 residues.